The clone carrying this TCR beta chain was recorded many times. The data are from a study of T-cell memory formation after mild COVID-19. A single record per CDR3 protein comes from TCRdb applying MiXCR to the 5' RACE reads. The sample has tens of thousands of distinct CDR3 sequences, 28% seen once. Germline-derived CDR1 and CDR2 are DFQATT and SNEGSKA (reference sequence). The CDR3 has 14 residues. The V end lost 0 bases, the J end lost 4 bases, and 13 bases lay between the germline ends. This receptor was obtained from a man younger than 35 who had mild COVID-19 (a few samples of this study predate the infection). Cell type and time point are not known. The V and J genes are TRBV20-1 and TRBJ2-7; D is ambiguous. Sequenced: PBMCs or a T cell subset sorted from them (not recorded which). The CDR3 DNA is TGCAGTGCTAGAGATGCGAGCCAGAAATACGAGCAGTACGTC. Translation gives CSARDASQKYEQYV.